This T cell receptor beta chain derives from a study of T cells in localized non-small cell lung cancer. Trimming removed 7 bases from V and 6 bases from J, with 12 bases in between. In germline, CDR1 is GTSNPN, CDR2 SVGIG (reference sequence). The CDR3 has 12 amino acids. Broader study findings: A median of approximately 60 of the top 100 tumor clones appeared in adjacent lung, which was paired and uninvolved. Sequencing involved a lone tumor region, leaving heterogeneity possible.

Profiling relied on immunoSEQ multiplex PCR, and the TCRdb table lists in-frame clones only, not all of them. This table holds 20,000 to 30,000 clones, 88% found once. Concerning this clone: The antigen is not known.

The sample consisted of PBMCs, taken before any cancer treatment. The chain combines TRBV30 with TRBJ2-2; a possible D gene is TRBD2 (5 bases). The TCR sequence derives from a man aged 35 to 69 with stage II lung adenocarcinoma. The CDR3 reads CASHERAGELFF. The CDR3, as DNA: TGTGCCTCCCATGAGAGGGCCGGGGAGCTGTTTTTT.